The source of this TCR beta chain is a study of blood T cell repertoires in COVID-19. Clones were sequenced by immunoSEQ multiplex PCR, and TCRdb holds only the in-frame ones, with some missing. The repertoire includes some 230,000 clones, roughly 84% of them detected once, and approximately 5.1% sits in the top ten. Looked up from germline, CDR1 is SGHTA and CDR2 is FQGTGA. The CDR3 contains 13 residues. Trimming removed 5 bases at V and 5 bases at J, with 10 bases between. This chain connects TRBV7-3 to TRBJ1-5; the D is unclear. The TCR comes from an older woman who had recovered from COVID-19. Sequencing input: peripheral blood. The DNA of the CDR3 is TGTGCCAGCAGCCTTAGTCGCGATCAGCCCCAGCATTTT. This sequence encodes CASSLSRDQPQHF.